The 14 T cell receptor beta chains presented below share a single source sample, sequenced in a study of blood T cells in healthy people across ages. Sample-barcoded 5' priming and a J-beta primer mix drove a second PCR of about 6 to 12 cycles. MiXCR, applied by TCRdb to the 5' RACE reads, yields one record per CDR3 protein. The data contain hundreds of thousands of distinct CDR3 sequences, around 40% of them singletons. The sample taken for sequencing was blood. The receptors derive from a woman in her sixties or seventies in good health.

This clonotype was seen many times. V is TRBV10-3 and J is TRBJ1-2; 7 bases match TRBD1. Germline V lookup: CDR1 ENHRY, CDR2 SYGVKD. The V gene end was trimmed by 7 bases and the J gene end by 2 bases; junction bases not matched to a gene: 4. The CDR3 totals 13 residues. The CDR3 loop reads CAINTDRNYGYTF. DNA for the CDR3: TGTGCCATCAACACGGACAGGAACTATGGCTACACCTTC.

For this clonotype: This may come from a read error, since a much larger clone is one base off. The chain has TRBV29-1 and TRBJ2-1, with TRBD2 identical over 11 bases. V was clipped by 1 base and J by 10 bases; unmatched bases: 12. CDR1 SQVTM and CDR2 ANQGSEA come from the germline V gene. This CDR3 region has 16 residues. For the CDR3, the DNA is TGCAGCGTTGAAGTAGCGGGAGGGCGGTTGGTTCACGAGCAGTTCTTC. It translates to CSVEVAGGRLVHEQFF.

J is TRBJ1-2 and V is TRBV4-1; 8 bases agree with TRBD1. This CDR3 comprises 15 residues. V lost 4 bases and J lost 7; bases outside the gene matches: 11. CDR1 and CDR2 (germline): MGHRA, YSYEKL. The CDR3 region is CASSPRTGKTTGYTF. The CDR3, as DNA: TGCGCCAGCAGCCCCAGGACAGGGAAAACTACTGGCTACACCTTC.

The chain couples TRBV11-2 to TRBJ2-1; TRBD2 agrees at 7 bases. J was trimmed by 4 bases and V by 5 bases; bases with no gene match: 11. The CDR3 extends over 16 amino acids. Looked up from germline, CDR1 is SGHAT and CDR2 is FQNNGV. The CDR3, as DNA: TGTGCCAGCAGCCACCTGACTAAGCGGGATTACAATGAGCAGTTCTTC. It is translated as CASSHLTKRDYNEQFF.

The V and J genes are TRBV7-6 and TRBJ2-7; D call uncertain. This CDR3 spans 17 amino acids. Trimming took 0 bases from V and 10 from J, leaving 25 bases between them. The germline V gene has CDR1 SGHVS and CDR2 FNYEAQ. As DNA, the CDR3 is TGTGCCAGCAGCTTAGCGGGTCTCGGCGATGTGGCGTTAATCCAGTACTTC. Translating gives CASSLAGLGDVALIQYF.

This clonotype was detected only a few times. The gene calls are TRBV6-2 or TRBV6-3 and TRBJ2-3; D may be TRBD1 or TRBD2 (6 bases each). The CDR3 spans 18 residues. Germline lookup yields CDR1 MNHEY and CDR2 SVGEGT. Trimming stripped 6 bases from V and 1 base from J, with 23 bases between. This CDR3 reads CASSSGPRGAGGTDTQYF. The CDR3 DNA reads TGTGCCAGCAGCTCCGGCCCGAGGGGGGCCGGTGGCACAGATACGCAGTATTTT.

This chain's CDR3 is CSVEGGTSGSTDTQYF. The DNA for the CDR3 is TGCAGCGTTGAAGGGGGGACTAGCGGGAGCACAGATACGCAGTATTTT. V usage is TRBV29-1 and J usage is TRBJ2-3; 12 bases are shared with TRBD2. The CDR3 has 16 residues. V shed 1 base, J shed 0 bases, and the junction held 2 bases outside the gene matches. Germline V lookup: CDR1 SQVTM, CDR2 ANQGSEA.

This clonotype was detected many times. This chain links TRBV7-2 with TRBJ2-6; D gene ambiguous. The germline CDR1 and CDR2 sequences are SGHTA and FQGNSA. This CDR3 region has 16 residues. V lost 0 bases to trimming and J lost 2 bases, with 8 bases between them. CDR3 protein: CASSLAGNPGANVLTF. The CDR3 DNA sequence: TGTGCCAGCAGCTTAGCGGGCAACCCTGGGGCCAACGTCCTGACTTTC.

The chain couples TRBV6-5 to TRBJ1-5; D uncertain. The CDR3 extends over 15 amino acids. Trimming pared 0 bases from V and 7 bases from J, leaving 13 bases between. Germline V gives CDR1 MNHEY, CDR2 SVGAGI. The CDR3 here is CASSYSIGSGQPQHF. The CDR3 coding sequence is TGTGCCAGCAGTTACTCGATAGGGTCGGGGCAGCCCCAGCATTTT.

In this sample, this clonotype turned up a few times. The chain couples TRBV25-1 to TRBJ2-7, with 13 bases fitting TRBD2. This CDR3 has 15 amino acids. Germline V gene data show CDR1 as MGHDK and CDR2 as SYGVNS. V lost 3 bases and J lost 6; bases outside the gene matches: 5. In DNA form, the CDR3 reads TGTGCCAGCAGTGACACCGGGACTAGCGGGATCGAGCAGTACTTC. This translates into CASSDTGTSGIEQYF.

A few counts support this clonotype. The chain recombines TRBV6-1 with TRBJ2-7, with D perhaps matching TRBD1 (6 bases). The CDR3 is made up of 16 amino acids. The V gene lost 2 bases and the J gene lost 3 bases, with 17 bases spanning the gap. CDR1 and CDR2 (germline): MNHNS, SASEGT. The CDR3 DNA follows: TGTGCCAGCAGTGAAACCTTCCCTGACAGGTTCTACGAGCAGTACTTC. Its translation: CASSETFPDRFYEQYF.

This clonotype was counted ten times or more. The rearrangement joins TRBV7-8 to TRBJ2-1; no reliable D call. V was clipped by 5 bases and J by 12 bases, with 11 bases between them. The CDR3 spans 11 residues. Germline V CDR1 and CDR2: SGHVS, FQNEAQ. The CDR3 is CASSPGFVQFF. DNA for the CDR3: TGTGCCAGCAGCCCCGGTTTCGTGCAGTTCTTC.

This clonotype was seen a single time. A much larger clone differs from this one at a single base, so this may be a read error. The genes are TRBV5-1 and TRBJ2-1; no clear D. Germline CDR1 and CDR2: SGHRS and YFSETQ. This CDR3 spans 15 amino acids. For the CDR3, the DNA is TGCGCCAGCAGCTTGCTCGGAGAGTCCTACAATGAGGAGTTCTTC. It codes for CASSLLGESYNEEFF. Filled out from reference TRBV5-1 and TRBJ2-1, the complete variable domain reads KAGVTQTPRYLIKTRGQQVTLSCSPISGHRSVSWYQQTPGQGLQFLFEYFSETQRNKGNFPGRFSGRQFSNSRSEMNVSTLELGDSALYLCASSLLGESYNEEFFGPGTRLTVL.

This clonotype appeared a few times. The chain employs TRBV6-5 and TRBJ2-7; 16 nucleotides align to TRBD2. This CDR3 has 15 residues. The junction had 1 base not matched to a gene; V was cut back by 4 bases and J by 4 bases. Per the germline V gene, CDR1 is MNHEY and CDR2 is SVGAGI. The CDR3 nucleotides read TGTGCCAGCAGTTCGGGACTAGCGGGAGGGTACGAGCAGTACTTC. It codes for CASSSGLAGGYEQYF.